The T cell receptor (beta chain) described here comes from a study of Graves' ophthalmopathy and Graves' hyperthyroidism. This clonotype was seen repeatedly, ten times or more. A junction boundary mismatches the germline segment, possibly from a read error. This CDR3 has 14 amino acids. In germline, CDR1 is SGHTA, CDR2 FQGTGA. Amplifying from RNA transcripts, the study obtained TCR beta CDR3 regions. Second-round multiplex PCR came after first-round RT-PCR with HTBI primers. MiXCR, run by TCRdb on the multiplex PCR reads, gives a single entry per CDR3 protein. The data hold approximately 160,000 distinct CDR3 sequences, with 39% observed a single time.

Source material: peripheral blood. This chain connects TRBV7-3 to TRBJ2-7; 10 bases align to TRBD2. The TCR sequence derives from a young man with Graves' ophthalmopathy. CDR3 sequence: CASSLAGGDYEQYF. For the CDR3, the DNA is TGTGCTAGCAGCTTAGCGGGGGGCGACTACGAGCAGTACTTC. Supplemented by reference TRBV7-3 and TRBJ2-7, the full variable domain reads GAGVSQTPSNKVTEKGKYVELRCDPISGHTALYWYRQSLGQGPEFLIYFQGTGAADDSGLPNDRFFAVRPEGSVSTLKIQRTERGDSAVYLCASSLAGGDYEQYFGPGTRLTVT.